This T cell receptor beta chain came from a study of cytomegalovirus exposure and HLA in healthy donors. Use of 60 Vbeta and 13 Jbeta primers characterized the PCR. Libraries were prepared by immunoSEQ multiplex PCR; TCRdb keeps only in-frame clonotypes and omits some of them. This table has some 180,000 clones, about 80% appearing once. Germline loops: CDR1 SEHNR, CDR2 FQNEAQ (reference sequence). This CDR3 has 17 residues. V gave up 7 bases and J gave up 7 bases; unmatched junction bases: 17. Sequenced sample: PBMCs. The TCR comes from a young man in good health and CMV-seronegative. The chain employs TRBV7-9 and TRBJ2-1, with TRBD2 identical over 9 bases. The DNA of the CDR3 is TGTGCCAGCACTCACGGGGTGGGACTAGCTCAATATAATGAGCAGTTCTTC. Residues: CASTHGVGLAQYNEQFF.